Listed below are T cell receptor beta chains from one sample, sequenced in a study of blood T cell repertoires in COVID-19. Profiled with immunoSEQ multiplex PCR; TCRdb holds only in-frame clones, not every one. The data contain more than 300,000 clones, approximately 87% of them seen just once; the ten biggest clones take up more than 1.5%. The sequencing input was PBMCs or T cells enriched from blood (not recorded which). The receptors were gathered from a man between 40 and 49 years old in a cohort exposed to, infected with or recovered from COVID-19 (not recorded which). The CDR3 runs from the conserved cysteine through the conserved F or W. The D gene is left open where the match is weak. The listing skips clone size in some rows; elsewhere it reads once, few, many or a size class.

size: NA
D: TRBD1
V: TRBV7-8
J: TRBJ1-6
CDR3: CASSLTGAGSPLHF

size: NA
D: TRBD1
V: TRBV7-3
J: TRBJ2-7
CDR3: CASSPGQGAYEQYF

size: NA
D: NA
V: TRBV10-3
J: TRBJ2-5
CDR3: CAISNTPNPQETQYF

size: NA
D: NA
V: TRBV7-8
J: TRBJ1-4
CDR3: CASSLVAGTNEKLFF

size: NA
D: NA
V: TRBV5-1
J: TRBJ2-1
CDR3: CASSLDREGEQFF

size: NA
D: TRBD1
V: TRBV5-1
J: TRBJ1-4
CDR3: CASSAGQLTTNEKLFF

size: NA
D: TRBD1
V: TRBV5-1
J: TRBJ2-7
CDR3: CASSGQGARYEQYF

size: NA
D: NA
V: TRBV30
J: TRBJ1-2
CDR3: CAWAEGYGYTF

size: NA
D: TRBD1
V: TRBV10-3
J: TRBJ2-3
CDR3: CATRQGPDTQYF

size: NA
D: NA
V: TRBV30
J: TRBJ2-7
CDR3: CAWSSSSYEQYF

size: NA
D: NA
V: TRBV10-3
J: TRBJ2-7
CDR3: CAISESRETYEQYF

size: NA
D: TRBD1
V: TRBV18
J: TRBJ2-2
CDR3: CASDGQGRIGELFF

size: once
D: NA
V: TRBV21-1
J: TRBJ1-2
CDR3: CASSKGGGLSYTF

size: NA
D: NA
V: TRBV10-3
J: TRBJ2-2
CDR3: CAISDIGQANTGELFF

size: NA
D: TRBD1
V: TRBV6-5
J: TRBJ2-1
CDR3: CASSRQGYDNEQFF

size: NA
D: TRBD2
V: TRBV3-1/TRBV3-2
J: TRBJ2-1
CDR3: CASSPHAWGGDEQFF

size: NA
D: NA
V: TRBV28
J: TRBJ2-7
CDR3: CASRGQPSYEQYF

size: NA
D: NA
V: TRBV28
J: TRBJ1-5
CDR3: CASSFGRRRLINQPQHF

size: once
D: NA
V: TRBV11-2
J: TRBJ2-5
CDR3: CASSIGALQETQYF

size: NA
D: TRBD2
V: TRBV5-1
J: TRBJ2-1
CDR3: CASSFSGGDYNEQFF

size: NA
D: NA
V: TRBV10-3
J: TRBJ1-4
CDR3: CAISRDTGYNEKLFF

size: NA
D: NA
V: TRBV19
J: TRBJ1-2
CDR3: CASSRNSANYGYTF

size: NA
D: TRBD2
V: TRBV24-1
J: TRBJ2-1
CDR3: CATSDSVAGEYNEQFF

size: NA
D: NA
V: TRBV3-1/TRBV3-2
J: TRBJ1-2
CDR3: CASSQGQGANYGYTF

size: NA
D: NA
V: TRBV2
J: TRBJ1-4
CDR3: CASMQRLDEKLFF

size: NA
D: TRBD2
V: TRBV3-1/TRBV3-2
J: TRBJ2-5
CDR3: CASSHVRELLAGDGETQYF

size: NA
D: NA
V: TRBV6-5
J: TRBJ1-2
CDR3: CASRASAYGYTF

size: NA
D: TRBD2
V: TRBV5-1
J: TRBJ2-3
CDR3: CASSLSAGGWTDTQYF

size: NA
D: NA
V: TRBV5-4
J: TRBJ1-4
CDR3: CASSVGPGTNEKLFF

size: few
D: NA
V: TRBV30
J: TRBJ2-7
CDR3: CAWSVGGATYEQYF

size: NA
D: NA
V: TRBV10-3
J: TRBJ1-2
CDR3: CAISESETFPGYTF

size: NA
D: NA
V: TRBV7-2
J: TRBJ1-2
CDR3: CASSLWLTDYDGYTF

size: NA
D: TRBD2
V: TRBV27
J: TRBJ2-1
CDR3: CASKTSGRNNEQFF

size: NA
D: NA
V: TRBV5-5
J: TRBJ2-2
CDR3: CASSTGTGELFF

size: few
D: NA
V: TRBV30
J: TRBJ2-7
CDR3: CAWSGTGVGSQYF

size: NA
D: TRBD1
V: TRBV6-2/TRBV6-3
J: TRBJ2-3
CDR3: CASSYGTGDTDTQYF

size: few
D: NA
V: TRBV28
J: TRBJ2-3
CDR3: CASSIRGSGTDTQYF